These T cell receptor beta chains were read from a single sample in a study of identical twins. From the 5' RACE reads, TCRdb called clonotypes with MiXCR, one entry per CDR3 protein. The profile shows about 890,000 distinct CDR3 sequences, roughly an eighth of them singletons. The same sample was also used in a study of yellow fever vaccine responses in identical twins.

Specimen: PBMCs. The source is a woman between 18 and 29 years old in good health. Each CDR3 is given with its conserved first and last residue. The D gene is left open where the match is weak. Where a row states a size, it is once, few, many or the class of an expanded clone; other rows omit it.

- TRBJ1-1 TRBV5-1 - CASSFSPATGIEAFF TGCGCCAGCAGCTTTAGCCCCGCGACAGGAATTGAAGCTTTCTTT
TRBD1 TRBJ2-7 TRBV11-2 many CASRQTGTGASYEQYF TGTGCCAGCAGACAGACCGGGACAGGGGCTTCCTACGAGCAGTACTTC
TRBD1 TRBJ2-1 TRBV5-8 few CASSLADRGGEEQFF TGTGCCAGCAGCTTGGCCGACAGGGGGGGCGAGGAGCAGTTCTTC
- TRBJ1-2 TRBV6-1 many CASRTGMGANYGYTF TGTGCCAGCAGGACGGGGATGGGAGCTAACTATGGCTACACCTTC
TRBD1 TRBJ2-7 TRBV20-1 few CSATDRGSYEQYF TGCAGTGCGACCGACAGGGGGTCGTACGAGCAGTACTTC
- TRBJ1-4 TRBV7-8 many CASSSLDRNLNEKLFF TGTGCCAGCAGTAGCCTAGACAGAAATCTTAATGAAAAACTGTTTTTT
- TRBJ2-1 TRBV7-9 few CASSPPNKETYNEQFF TGTGCCAGCAGCCCTCCAAACAAGGAGACCTACAATGAGCAGTTCTTC
TRBD2 TRBJ2-1 TRBV5-1 few CASSLARAGVRNEQFF TGCGCCAGCAGCTTGGCTAGGGCGGGAGTGAGGAATGAGCAGTTCTTC
- TRBJ1-1 TRBV20-1 many CSASAGMVTEAFF TGCAGTGCTAGTGCGGGGATGGTTACTGAAGCTTTCTTT
TRBD2 TRBJ2-3 TRBV28 once CASPQSGTVTSTDTQYF TGTGCCAGCCCCCAAAGCGGGACTGTGACTAGCACAGATACGCAGTATTTT
TRBD2 TRBJ2-3 TRBV7-8 - CASSHSGRALETDTQYF TGTGCCAGCAGCCATAGCGGGAGGGCCCTCGAAACAGATACGCAGTATTTT
TRBD2 TRBJ2-1 TRBV2 - CASRGGVEFF TGTGCCAGCAGGGGGGGGGTGGAGTTCTTC
TRBD2 TRBJ2-1 TRBV7-6 few CASSLEIGGSYNEQFF TGTGCCAGCAGCTTAGAAATTGGCGGGAGCTACAATGAGCAGTTCTTC
TRBD2 TRBJ2-5 TRBV20-1 - CSASILDGRAMETQYF TGCAGTGCTAGTATCCTTGACGGGAGGGCCATGGAGACCCAGTACTTC
- TRBJ1-1 TRBV20-1 few CSVMDNRANTEAFF TGCAGTGTCATGGATAACAGGGCGAACACTGAAGCTTTCTTT
TRBD1 TRBJ2-1 TRBV24-1 many CATSDSPTGALGNEQFF TGTGCCACCAGTGACTCGCCCACAGGGGCGTTAGGCAATGAGCAGTTCTTC
- TRBJ2-5 TRBV5-6 few CASSLDWGTQYF TGTGCCAGCAGCTTGGACTGGGGGACCCAGTACTTC
- TRBJ1-4 TRBV20-1 few CSAKKGWGDSELFF TGCAGTGCTAAGAAGGGGTGGGGAGATTCTGAACTGTTTTTT
- TRBJ1-2 TRBV4-1 few CASSPSRYDYYGYTF TGCGCCAGCAGCCCCTCGCGCTATGATTACTATGGCTACACCTTC